This TCR beta chain was found in a study of regulatory T cells in long-lasting Graves disease. Findings of the study overall: Lower TCR diversity characterized persistent Graves' patients relative to newly diagnosed patients.

Time point of the sample: newly diagnosed GD, antithyroid drugs for less than 3 months. From RNA extracted from PBMCs, the TCR library was made. V gave up 3 bases and J gave up 2 bases; unmatched junction bases: 6. CDR3 length equals 14 residues. Germline values: CDR1 DFQATT, CDR2 SNEGSKA (reference sequence). In this sample, this clonotype turned up a few times. Its antigen is not known. Arm-PCR of CDR3 regions and iRepertoire HTBI primers were used to build TCR beta libraries. TCRdb reprocessed the multiplex PCR reads via MiXCR and lists one record per CDR3 protein. The sample gives about 540,000 distinct CDR3 sequences, about 13% of which show up once; about 9.1% is in the top ten. This same sample was also part of a study on T cells in Graves' hyperthyroidism and ophthalmopathy. Turning to that study: It was considered stable Graves' hyperthyroidism when ophthalmopathy did not progress within 18 months. Using the HTBI primer set, a first-round RT-PCR was run on the TCR CDR3. Appearing also in blood were most of the thyroid clonotypes expanded above 0.001.

The V call is TRBV20-1, the J call TRBJ2-7; 8 nucleotides align to TRBD1. Material: peripheral blood mononuclear cells (PBMCs), obtained at new diagnosis, from a patient treated with antithyroid drugs. This TCR derives from a man aged 30-40 years with Graves disease. The CDR3, as DNA: TGCAGTGCTAGTCCCGTCAGGGGGCCCTACGAGCAGTACTTC. It is translated as CSASPVRGPYEQYF.